The 19 T cell receptor beta chains presented below share a single source sample, sequenced in a study of T cells in Graves' hyperthyroidism and ophthalmopathy. It was RNA transcripts that yielded the amplified TCR beta CDR3 regions. Primed by the HTBI set, a first-round RT-PCR was run on the TCR CDR3. TCRdb processed the multiplex PCR reads anew with MiXCR; each CDR3 protein has one entry. The table shows hundreds of thousands of distinct CDR3 sequences, with roughly a quarter occurring only once. The sequencing sample was made of blood. The receptor set was obtained from a young woman with Graves' ophthalmopathy.

Many counts were recorded for this clonotype. The chain carries TRBV2 and TRBJ1-1; D ambiguous. The CDR3 is made up of 13 amino acids. V lost 4 bases, J lost 1 base, and 7 bases lay in between. The germline V gene encodes CDR1 SNHLY and CDR2 FYNNEI. DNA for the CDR3: TGTGCCAGCAGTGTGCAGCCGAACACTGAAGCTTTCTTT. Translation gives CASSVQPNTEAFF. The full variable domain, rest sourced from reference TRBV2 and TRBJ1-1, is EPEVTQTPSHQVTQMGQEVILRCVPISNHLYFYWYRQILGQKVEFLVSFYNNEISEKSEIFDDQFSVERPDGSNFTLKIRSTKLEDSAMYFCASSVQPNTEAFFGQGTRLTVV.

The CDR3: CASSQAVAGLAFF. The CDR3 nucleotides are TGCGCCAGCAGCCAAGCAGTAGCGGGGTTGGCTTTCTTT. The rearrangement joins TRBV4-3 to TRBJ1-1; no definite D call. The CDR3 contains 13 residues. The germline V and J ends were trimmed by 1 base and 11 bases, with 14 bases remaining between them. Per germline, CDR1 LGHNA and CDR2 YSLEER.

V and J are TRBV12-3 or TRBV12-4 and TRBJ1-2; a weak D match, TRBD1 (5 bases). The CDR3 has 15 residues. Trimming removed 2 bases from V and 8 bases from J, with 18 bases in between. CDR3 nucleotide sequence: TGTGCCAGCAGTTTACTTGGCCAGGGTGCGGGCGGCTACACCTTC. Its translation: CASSLLGQGAGGYTF.

Ten or more counts support this clonotype. V gene TRBV29-1 combines with J gene TRBJ2-5; D call uncertain. The CDR3 covers 9 residues. From germline, CDR1 is SQVTM and CDR2 ANQGSEA. Trimming pared 3 bases from V and 5 bases from J, leaving 1 base between. In DNA form, the CDR3 reads TGCAGCGTTGAGGAGACCCAGTACTTC. Its translation is CSVEETQYF.

This clonotype occurred a few times. The rearrangement uses TRBV6-5 and TRBJ2-2; no clear D. Trimming pared 0 bases from V and 3 bases from J, leaving 5 bases between. This CDR3 has 14 residues. The V gene's germline CDR1 is MNHEY and CDR2 SVGAGI. This CDR3 is CASSYSVYTGELFF. The DNA for the CDR3 is TGTGCCAGCAGTTACTCGGTCTACACCGGGGAGCTGTTTTTT.

This clonotype appeared many times. DNA for the CDR3: TGTGCCAGCAGTGAATTGCCAGGGGGGCCCCAGCATTTT. Residues: CASSELPGGPQHF. The rearrangement joins TRBV6-1 to TRBJ1-5, with TRBD1 matching 7 bases. The CDR3 runs to 13 residues. Germline assignment: CDR1 MNHNS and CDR2 SASEGT. After removal of 2 bases from V and 9 bases from J, the junction contained 4 bases not matched to a gene.

At least ten counts were recorded for this clonotype. CDR3 residues: CASSEVGAAYF. CDR3 sequence (DNA): TGTGCCAGCAGTGAAGTGGGAGCAGCGTACTTC. V is TRBV6-1 and J is TRBJ2-7; possible D gene TRBD2, 5 bases. V was pared by 1 base and J by 12 bases, with 10 bases between. This CDR3 has 11 residues. Germline lookup yields CDR1 MNHNS and CDR2 SASEGT.

As regards this clonotype: Germline and junction disagree at one end, which may indicate a read error. The CDR3 is CDSSPLSYEQYF. CDR3 nucleotide sequence: TGTGACAGCAGTCCCCTGTCCTACGAGCAGTACTTC. This rearrangement joins TRBV12-3 or TRBV12-4 to TRBJ2-7; no firm D call. This CDR3 is 12 amino acids long.

The V and J genes are TRBV12-5 and TRBJ1-5; possibly TRBD1 for D (6 bases). CDR1 and CDR2 from the germline V gene are LGHNT and FRNRAP. Trimming took off 4 bases at V and 3 bases at J, with 13 bases between the two ends. This CDR3 spans 15 amino acids. The CDR3 sequence: CASGYSGQPNQPQHF. In DNA, the CDR3 is TGTGCTAGTGGTTACTCAGGACAGCCCAATCAGCCCCAGCATTTT.

In its sample, this clonotype was seen many times. The V gene is TRBV20-1, the J gene TRBJ1-1, with D maybe TRBD1 (5 bases). The CDR3 length is 14 residues. V was pared by 3 bases and J by 5 bases, with 16 bases between. Germline CDR1 and CDR2: DFQATT and SNEGSKA (reference sequence). The CDR3 region is CSASGRGGWTEAFF. The CDR3 DNA sequence: TGCAGTGCTAGCGGGAGGGGAGGGTGGACTGAAGCTTTCTTT.

In this sample, this clonotype turned up a few times. This chain joins TRBV29-1 and TRBJ2-3; D might be TRBD2 (6 bases). Trimming removed 0 bases from V and 2 bases from J, with 15 bases in between. The germline V gene encodes CDR1 SQVTM and CDR2 ANQGSEA. CDR3 length: 16 residues. The CDR3 here is CSVEDMEAGPTDTQYF. CDR3 in DNA: TGCAGCGTTGAAGATATGGAGGCGGGGCCCACAGATACGCAGTATTTT.

This clonotype came up many times. V usage is TRBV20-1 and J usage is TRBJ2-4; possible D gene TRBD2, 5 bases. In germline, CDR1 is DFQATT, CDR2 SNEGSKA (reference sequence). V gave up 5 bases and J gave up 4 bases, with 15 bases separating them. This CDR3 contains 14 residues. CDR3 coding DNA: TGCAGTGCTTGGCCGGCGGGCGGAAAAAACATTCAGTACTTC. It yields the protein CSAWPAGGKNIQYF.

This chain joins TRBV27 and TRBJ2-7; TRBD2 agrees at 11 bases. There are 22 residues in the CDR3. The germline CDR1 and CDR2 sequences are MNHEY and SMNVEV (reference sequence). V shed 3 bases and J 3 bases; nucleotides not matched to a gene: 25. The CDR3 DNA reads as TGTGCCAGCAGTTTGTCAAGGGGCCTTGAACTAGCGGGAGATTTGTTGGGCTACGAGCAGTACTTC. Translated, it gives CASSLSRGLELAGDLLGYEQYF.

The chain joins TRBV9 to TRBJ2-2; TRBD2 might be the D (6 bases). There are 14 residues in the CDR3. Trimming pared 7 bases from V and 0 bases from J, leaving 10 bases between. Germline loops: CDR1 SGDLS, CDR2 YYNGEE. In DNA, the CDR3 is TGTGCCAGCCATTCGGGGGCGAACACCGGGGAGCTGTTTTTT. It encodes CASHSGANTGELFF. Full variable domain (outside the CDR3, taken from reference TRBV9 and TRBJ2-2): DSGVTQTPKHLITATGQRVTLRCSPRSGDLSVYWYQQSLDQGLQFLIQYYNGEERAKGNILERFSAQQFPDLHSELNLSSLELGDSALYFCASHSGANTGELFFGEGSRLTVL.

This clonotype was picked up many times. This chain connects TRBV20-1 to TRBJ2-5; D is unclear. Looked up from germline, CDR1 is DFQATT and CDR2 is SNEGSKA (reference sequence). The V end was cut by 6 bases, the J end by 0 bases, with 5 bases between. This CDR3 has 11 amino acids. Here the CDR3 DNA reads TGCAGTGCGGAAGACCAAGAGACCCAGTACTTC. Protein product: CSAEDQETQYF.

This clonotype has at least ten counts. J is TRBJ1-1 and V is TRBV5-1; D perhaps matches TRBD1 (6 bases). Germline values: CDR1 SGHRS, CDR2 YFSETQ. V lost 0 bases to trimming and J lost 6 bases, with 12 bases between them. CDR3 length: 14 residues. The CDR3 nucleotides are TGCGCCAGCAGCTTGGACGCCCAGGGGTCTGAAGCTTTCTTT. The encoded protein is CASSLDAQGSEAFF.

CDR3 bases: TGTGCCAGCAGTTTATTCGCTAGGGACTATGGCTACACCTTC. Amino acids: CASSLFARDYGYTF. The chain links TRBV27 to TRBJ1-2, with D uncertain. Trimming removed 1 base at V and 3 bases at J, with 9 bases between. Germline lookup yields CDR1 MNHEY and CDR2 SMNVEV (reference sequence). The CDR3 is made up of 14 amino acids.

This clonotype has only one observation. This sequence joins TRBV2 and TRBJ1-1; D is unresolved. The CDR3 length is 15 residues. V was cut by 6 bases and J by 2 bases, with 16 bases left in between. CDR1 and CDR2 from the germline V gene are SNHLY and FYNNEI. CDR3 loop: CASSESHSANTEAFF. The CDR3 nucleotides are TGTGCCAGCAGCGAAAGCCACAGCGCCAACACTGAAGCTTTCTTT. Full variable domain (outside the CDR3, taken from reference TRBV2 and TRBJ1-1): EPEVTQTPSHQVTQMGQEVILRCVPISNHLYFYWYRQILGQKVEFLVSFYNNEISEKSEIFDDQFSVERPDGSNFTLKIRSTKLEDSAMYFCASSESHSANTEAFFGQGTRLTVV.

The chain links TRBV19 to TRBJ1-4; D is ambiguous. The CDR3 runs 12 residues. The ends were cut back, 10 bases at V and 5 bases at J, with 11 bases in the middle. In germline, CDR1 is LNHDA, CDR2 SQIVND (reference sequence). The CDR3 loop is CATEGVNEKLFF. DNA for the CDR3: TGTGCCACCGAGGGAGTCAATGAAAAACTGTTTTTT.